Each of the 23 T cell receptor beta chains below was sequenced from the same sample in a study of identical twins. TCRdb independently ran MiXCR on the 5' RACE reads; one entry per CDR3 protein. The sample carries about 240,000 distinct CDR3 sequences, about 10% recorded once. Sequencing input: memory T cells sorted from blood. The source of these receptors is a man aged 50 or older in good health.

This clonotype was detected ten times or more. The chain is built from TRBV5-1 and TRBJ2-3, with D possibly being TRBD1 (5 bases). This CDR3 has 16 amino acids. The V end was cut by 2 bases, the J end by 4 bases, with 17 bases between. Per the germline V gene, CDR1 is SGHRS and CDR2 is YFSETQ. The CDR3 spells CASSFDRPPRPDTQYF. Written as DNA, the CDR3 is TGCGCCAGCAGCTTCGACAGACCGCCCCGACCAGATACGCAGTATTTT.

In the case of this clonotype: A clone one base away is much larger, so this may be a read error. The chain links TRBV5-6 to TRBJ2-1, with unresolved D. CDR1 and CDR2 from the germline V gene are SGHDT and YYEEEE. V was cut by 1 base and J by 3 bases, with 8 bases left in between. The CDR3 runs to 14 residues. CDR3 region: CASSLIGVYNEQFF. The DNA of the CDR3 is TGTGCCAGCAGCTTGATTGGCGTCTACAATGAGCAGTTCTTC.

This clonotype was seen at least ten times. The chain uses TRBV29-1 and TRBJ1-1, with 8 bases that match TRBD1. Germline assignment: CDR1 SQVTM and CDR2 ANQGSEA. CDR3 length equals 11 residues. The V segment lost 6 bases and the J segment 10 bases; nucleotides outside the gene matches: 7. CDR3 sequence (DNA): TGCAGCGTGGGGACAGGTCTGGGAGCTTTCTTT. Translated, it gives CSVGTGLGAFF.

CDR3 DNA: TGTGCCAGCAGTGAAGCGACAGGGTCTAATGAAAAACTGTTTTTT. This gives the protein CASSEATGSNEKLFF. The V and J genes are TRBV25-1 and TRBJ1-4, with 7 bases identical to TRBD1. Losses at the gene ends were 2 bases for V and 3 bases for J; bases not matched to a gene: 3. The length of the CDR3 is 15 residues. The V gene's germline CDR1 is MGHDK and CDR2 SYGVNS.

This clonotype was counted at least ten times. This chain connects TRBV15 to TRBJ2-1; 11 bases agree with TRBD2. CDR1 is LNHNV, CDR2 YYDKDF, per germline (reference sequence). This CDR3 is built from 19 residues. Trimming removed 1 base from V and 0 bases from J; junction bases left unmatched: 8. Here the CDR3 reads CATSRVATSGASSYNEQFF. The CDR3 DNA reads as TGTGCCACCAGCAGAGTCGCGACTAGCGGGGCGAGCTCCTACAATGAGCAGTTCTTC.

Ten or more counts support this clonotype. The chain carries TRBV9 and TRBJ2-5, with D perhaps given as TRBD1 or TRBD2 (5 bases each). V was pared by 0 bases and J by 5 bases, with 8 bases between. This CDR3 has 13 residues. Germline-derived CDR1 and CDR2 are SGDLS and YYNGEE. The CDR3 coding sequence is TGTGCCAGCAGCGTAGAGGGACGGGAGACCCAGTACTTC. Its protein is CASSVEGRETQYF.

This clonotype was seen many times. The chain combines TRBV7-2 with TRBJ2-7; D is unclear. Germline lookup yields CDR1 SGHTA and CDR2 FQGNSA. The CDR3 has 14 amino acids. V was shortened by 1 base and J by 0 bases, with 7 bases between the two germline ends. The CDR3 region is CASSLGVFSYEQYF. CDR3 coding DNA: TGTGCCAGCAGCTTAGGGGTCTTCTCCTACGAGCAGTACTTC.

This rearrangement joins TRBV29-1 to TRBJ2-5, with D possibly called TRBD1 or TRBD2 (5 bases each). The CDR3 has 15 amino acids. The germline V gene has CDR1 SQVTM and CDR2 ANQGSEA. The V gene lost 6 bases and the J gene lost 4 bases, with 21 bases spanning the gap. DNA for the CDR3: TGCAGCGTGGGGGAAGGGTACATTGCGGGAGAGACCCAGTACTTC. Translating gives CSVGEGYIAGETQYF.

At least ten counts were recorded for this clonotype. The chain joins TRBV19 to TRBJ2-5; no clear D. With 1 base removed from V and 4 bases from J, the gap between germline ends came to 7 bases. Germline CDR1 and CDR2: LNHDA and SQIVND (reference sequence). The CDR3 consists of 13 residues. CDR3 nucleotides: TGTGCCAGTAGTATAGGTTCTGGAGAGACCCAGTACTTC. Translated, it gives CASSIGSGETQYF.

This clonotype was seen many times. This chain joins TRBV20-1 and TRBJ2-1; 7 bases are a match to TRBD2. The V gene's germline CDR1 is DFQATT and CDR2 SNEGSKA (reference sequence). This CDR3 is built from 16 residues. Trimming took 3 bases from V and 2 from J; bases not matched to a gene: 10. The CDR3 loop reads CSARSLAGDPYNEQFF. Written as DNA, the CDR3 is TGCAGTGCTAGGAGCTTGGCGGGAGACCCCTACAATGAGCAGTTCTTC.

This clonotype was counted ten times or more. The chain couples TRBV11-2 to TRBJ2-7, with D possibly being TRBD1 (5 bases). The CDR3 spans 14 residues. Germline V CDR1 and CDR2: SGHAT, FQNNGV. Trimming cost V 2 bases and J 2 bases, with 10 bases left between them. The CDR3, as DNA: TGTGCCAGCAGCTTATCCGACAGTCCCTACGAGCAGTACTTC. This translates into CASSLSDSPYEQYF.

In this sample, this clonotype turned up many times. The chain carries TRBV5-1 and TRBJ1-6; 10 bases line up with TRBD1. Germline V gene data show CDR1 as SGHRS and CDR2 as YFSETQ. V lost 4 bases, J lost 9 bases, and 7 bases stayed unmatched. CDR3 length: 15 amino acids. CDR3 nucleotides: TGCGCCAGCAGCAAGACCGGGACAGGGGTTTCACCCCTCCACTTT. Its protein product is CASSKTGTGVSPLHF.

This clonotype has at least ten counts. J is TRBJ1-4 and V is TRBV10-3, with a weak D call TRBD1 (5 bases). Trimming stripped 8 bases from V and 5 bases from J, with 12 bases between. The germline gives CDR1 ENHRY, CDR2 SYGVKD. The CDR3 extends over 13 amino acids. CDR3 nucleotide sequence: TGTGCCATCGGGGGGGAAAAGAATGAAAAACTGTTTTTT. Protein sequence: CAIGGEKNEKLFF.

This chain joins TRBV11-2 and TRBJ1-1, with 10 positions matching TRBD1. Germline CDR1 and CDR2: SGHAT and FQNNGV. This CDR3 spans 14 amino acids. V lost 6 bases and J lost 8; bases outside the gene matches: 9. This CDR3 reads CASSRDRGLSEAFF. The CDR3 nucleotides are TGTGCCAGCAGTCGGGACAGGGGATTATCGGAAGCTTTCTTT. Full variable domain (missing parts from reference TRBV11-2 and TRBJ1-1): EAGVAQSPRYKIIEKRQSVAFWCNPISGHATLYWYQQILGQGPKLLIQFQNNGVVDDSQLPKDRFSAERLKGVDSTLKIQPAKLEDSAVYLCASSRDRGLSEAFFGQGTRLTVV.

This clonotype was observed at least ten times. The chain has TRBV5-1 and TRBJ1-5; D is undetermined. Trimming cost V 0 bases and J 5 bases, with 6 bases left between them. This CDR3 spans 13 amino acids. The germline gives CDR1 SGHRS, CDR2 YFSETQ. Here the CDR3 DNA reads TGCGCCAGCAGCTTGGGGCCGGATCAGCCCCAGCATTTT. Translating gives CASSLGPDQPQHF.

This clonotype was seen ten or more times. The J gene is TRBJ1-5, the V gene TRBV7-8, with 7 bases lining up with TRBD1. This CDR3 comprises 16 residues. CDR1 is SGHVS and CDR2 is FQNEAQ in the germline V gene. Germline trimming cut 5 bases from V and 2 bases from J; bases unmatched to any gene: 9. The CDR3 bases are TGTGCCAGCAGCCGGAACGACAGGGCTGGCAATCAGCCCCAGCATTTT. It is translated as CASSRNDRAGNQPQHF.

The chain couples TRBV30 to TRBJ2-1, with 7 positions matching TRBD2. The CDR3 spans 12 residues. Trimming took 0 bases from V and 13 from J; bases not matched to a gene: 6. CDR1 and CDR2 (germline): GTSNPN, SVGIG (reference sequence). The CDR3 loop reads CAWSVTRENQFF. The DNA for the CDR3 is TGTGCCTGGAGTGTAACGCGGGAGAATCAGTTCTTC.

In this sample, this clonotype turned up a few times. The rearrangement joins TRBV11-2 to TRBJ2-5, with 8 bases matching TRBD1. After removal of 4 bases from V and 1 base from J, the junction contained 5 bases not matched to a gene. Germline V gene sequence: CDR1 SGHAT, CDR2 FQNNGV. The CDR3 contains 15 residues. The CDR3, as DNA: TGTGCCAGCAGCTCAGTGGACAGGGCCCAAGAGACCCAGTACTTC. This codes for CASSSVDRAQETQYF.

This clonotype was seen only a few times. The CDR3 region has the DNA TGTGCCATCAGGCCGCGGGGGGGAACAGATACGCAGTATTTT. As protein: CAIRPRGGTDTQYF. The chain has TRBV10-3 and TRBJ2-3; 9 positions agree with TRBD2. CDR1 is ENHRY and CDR2 is SYGVKD in the germline V gene. This CDR3 spans 14 amino acids. Trimming at V came to 6 bases and at J to 3 bases, leaving 4 bases not matched to a gene.

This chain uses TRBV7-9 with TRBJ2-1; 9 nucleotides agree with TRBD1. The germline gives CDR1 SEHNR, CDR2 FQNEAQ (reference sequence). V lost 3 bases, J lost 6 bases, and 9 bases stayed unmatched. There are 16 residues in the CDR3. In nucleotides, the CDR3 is TGTGCCAGCAGCTTGGAATCGGGACAGGGTGGCAATGAGCAGTTCTTC. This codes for CASSLESGQGGNEQFF.

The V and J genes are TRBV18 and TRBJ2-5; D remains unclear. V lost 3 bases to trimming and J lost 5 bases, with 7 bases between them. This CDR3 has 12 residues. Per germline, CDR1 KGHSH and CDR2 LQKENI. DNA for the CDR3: TGTGCCAGCTCACCCAGTTTTGAGACCCAGTACTTC. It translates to CASSPSFETQYF.

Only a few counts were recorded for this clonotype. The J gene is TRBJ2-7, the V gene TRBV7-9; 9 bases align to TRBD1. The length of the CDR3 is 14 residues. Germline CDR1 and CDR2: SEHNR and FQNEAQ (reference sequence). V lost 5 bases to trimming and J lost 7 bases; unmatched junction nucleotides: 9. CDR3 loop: CASSPRTGVGEQYF. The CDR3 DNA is TGTGCCAGCAGCCCACGGACAGGGGTGGGGGAGCAGTACTTC.

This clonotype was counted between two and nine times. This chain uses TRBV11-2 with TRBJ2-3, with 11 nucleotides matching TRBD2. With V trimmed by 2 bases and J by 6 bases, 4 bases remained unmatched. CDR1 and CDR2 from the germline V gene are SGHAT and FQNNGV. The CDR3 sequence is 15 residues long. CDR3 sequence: CASSLFSGGADTQYF. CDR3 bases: TGTGCCAGCAGCTTATTTAGCGGGGGGGCGGATACGCAGTATTTT.